This T cell receptor beta chain was found in a study of blood T cell repertoires in COVID-19. Looking at the study overall: Italy, Spain and the United States were the sources of the convalescent and acute COVID-19 samples.

Source study methods: The authors estimated nucleated cell counts from reference gene primer amplification. Sequenced by immunoSEQ multiplex PCR; TCRdb stores in-frame clones only, minus some. The DNA was the basis for D and trimming; V, J and clone size are from that table. The sample includes 250,000 to 300,000 clones, roughly 90% of them seen just once. The CDR3 spans 15 residues. Trimming cost V 0 bases and J 2 bases; bases outside gene matches: 3. Germline values: CDR1 SGHRS, CDR2 YFSETQ. This TCR came from a woman in her seventies with COVID-19, enrolled during active disease. Material for sequencing was peripheral blood. The gene calls are TRBV5-1 and TRBJ2-5, with 8 bases lining up with TRBD2. CDR3 sequence: CASSLGVAGQETQYF. The CDR3 DNA is TGCGCCAGCAGCTTGGGGGTAGCGGGGCAAGAGACCCAGTACTTC.